What follows are 18 T cell receptor beta chains derived from one specimen sequenced in a study of CD8+ T cells in alopecia areata. Treatment indicated: oral pan-JAK inhibitor, 5-10 mg twice daily. Once RNA had been extracted, it was reverse transcribed into cDNA to act as the sequencing template. This table comes from immunoSEQ multiplex PCR, and its TCRdb copy is limited to in-frame clones, with some not included. The sample contains about 90,000 clones, 44% of which appear only once. The sample here was CD8+ T cells sorted from blood, taken at week 24, from a patient treated with tofacitinib. The receptor set was obtained from a human donor with alopecia areata.

The chain recombines TRBV5-1 with TRBJ2-2; maybe TRBD2 (6 bases). The CDR3 spans 13 residues. The germline V and J ends were trimmed by 5 bases and 6 bases, with 11 bases remaining between them. The germline V gene encodes CDR1 SGHRS and CDR2 YFSETQ. The CDR3 spells CASRRDLPGELFF. The CDR3 nucleotides are TGCGCCAGCAGAAGGGACTTGCCCGGGGAGCTGTTTTTT.

DNA for the CDR3: TGCGCCAGCAGCCAAGATCTAGCGGCTTCCTACAATGAGCAGTTCTTC. Protein product: CASSQDLAASYNEQFF. V and J are TRBV4-3 and TRBJ2-1, with 7 bases lining up with TRBD2. Germline V gene sequence: CDR1 LGHNA, CDR2 YSLEER. V shed 0 bases, J shed 1 base, and the junction held 3 bases outside the gene matches. The CDR3 runs to 16 residues.

The sample holds a few counts of this clone. The gene calls are TRBV2 and TRBJ2-5; 8 bases fit TRBD2. This CDR3 is 13 amino acids long. The junction had 7 bases not matched to a gene; V was cut back by 8 bases and J by 5 bases. Germline-derived CDR1 and CDR2 are SNHLY and FYNNEI. CDR3 DNA sequence: TGTGCCAGCCCAGGACTAGCCGGCGAGACCCAGTACTTC. This sequence encodes CASPGLAGETQYF.

The rearrangement joins TRBV6-4 to TRBJ2-1; tentatively, D is TRBD1 or TRBD2 (6 bases each). The V end was cut by 2 bases, the J end by 4 bases, with 12 bases between. This CDR3 comprises 15 residues. Germline loops: CDR1 MRHNA, CDR2 SNTAGT. CDR3 sequence reads: CASSDDGGLYNEQFF. The CDR3 DNA sequence: TGTGCCAGCAGTGACGACGGGGGCCTATACAATGAGCAGTTCTTC.

There are a few counts of this clone. This rearrangement joins TRBV6-5 to TRBJ2-1, with 8 bases that match TRBD2. With 0 bases clipped from V and 1 base from J, the junction kept 2 bases outside the gene matches. Per the germline V gene, CDR1 is MNHEY and CDR2 is SVGAGI. The CDR3 length is 16 residues. The CDR3 sequence: CASSYSTSGSYNEQFF. As DNA, the CDR3 is TGTGCCAGCAGTTACTCCACTAGCGGTTCCTACAATGAGCAGTTCTTC.

This clone was counted a few times. The chain links TRBV11-2 to TRBJ1-5, with D maybe TRBD1 (6 bases). V was clipped by 5 bases and J by 3 bases, with 11 bases between them. The CDR3 is 14 amino acids. CDR1 is SGHAT and CDR2 is FQNNGV in the germline V gene. The CDR3 region is CASSPTGSNQPQHF. CDR3 nucleotide sequence: TGTGCCAGCAGCCCTACAGGGTCCAATCAGCCCCAGCATTTT.

This clone was seen only a few times. V usage is TRBV19 and J usage is TRBJ2-7, with D possibly matching TRBD2 (6 bases). CDR1 is LNHDA and CDR2 is SQIVND in the germline V gene (reference sequence). The CDR3 covers 13 residues. V was pared by 5 bases and J by 3 bases, with 11 bases between. The CDR3, as DNA: TGTGCCAGTAGTCCCGGGAGAGACTACGAGCAGTACTTC. Residues: CASSPGRDYEQYF.

This clone was counted only a few times. The chain is built from TRBV9 and TRBJ2-2; 11 nucleotides line up with TRBD2. The trim removed 0 bases at V and 7 bases at J, leaving 8 bases unmatched. The V gene's germline CDR1 is SGDLS and CDR2 YYNGEE. CDR3 length: 17 residues. CDR3 region: CASSVASLAGVIGELFF. CDR3 coding DNA: TGTGCCAGCAGCGTAGCTTCACTAGCGGGAGTTATCGGGGAGCTGTTTTTT.

The genes are TRBV30 and TRBJ2-3; weak D call: TRBD2 (6 bases). The CDR3 contains 14 residues. Germline CDR1 reads GTSNPN; CDR2 reads SVGIG (reference sequence). The V and J ends lost 3 bases and 5 bases respectively, with 15 bases between them. CDR3 coding DNA: TGTGCCTGGAGCCCGGGAGCGTCGCGAGATACGCAGTATTTT. Translated, it gives CAWSPGASRDTQYF.

The chain carries TRBV5-1 and TRBJ1-1; 9 nucleotides match TRBD1. In germline, CDR1 is SGHRS, CDR2 YFSETQ. CDR3 size: 14 residues. J gave up 11 bases and V 4 bases, and 12 bases lay outside the gene matches. The CDR3 protein is CASSGGTGLNGAFF. CDR3 nucleotide sequence: TGCGCCAGCAGCGGGGGGACAGGGTTAAATGGGGCTTTCTTT.

This clone appeared a few times. This sequence joins TRBV29-1 and TRBJ2-2; 10 bases line up with TRBD1. V lost 3 bases and J lost 1; bases outside the gene matches: 2. CDR3 length: 15 residues. Germline CDR1 and CDR2: SQVTM and ANQGSEA. DNA for the CDR3: TGCAGCGTTGAGACAGGGGGCCGGAACACCGGGGAGCTGTTTTTT. As protein: CSVETGGRNTGELFF.

In this sample, this clone turned up a few times. The chain links TRBV9 to TRBJ2-5, with D tentatively TRBD1 or TRBD2 (5 bases each). The CDR3 covers 17 residues. V was shortened by 3 bases and J by 0 bases, with 18 bases between the two germline ends. Germline V lookup: CDR1 SGDLS, CDR2 YYNGEE. Here the CDR3 DNA reads TGTGCCAGCAGCGAGGGGTCGGGTGAGCGGTACCAAGAGACCCAGTACTTC. Amino acid sequence: CASSEGSGERYQETQYF. The complete variable domain, with remaining parts taken from reference TRBV9 and TRBJ2-5, reads DSGVTQTPKHLITATGQRVTLRCSPRSGDLSVYWYQQSLDQGLQFLIQYYNGEERAKGNILERFSAQQFPDLHSELNLSSLELGDSALYFCASSEGSGERYQETQYFGPGTRLLVL.

This clone occurred a few times. This chain uses TRBV14 with TRBJ2-3; D might be TRBD2 (6 bases). V lost 1 base and J lost 3, with 11 bases in between. CDR1 is SGHDN and CDR2 is FVKESK in the germline V gene. The CDR3 runs 15 residues. CDR3: CASSQGQGGTDTQYF. Here the CDR3 DNA reads TGTGCCAGCAGCCAAGGCCAGGGAGGTACAGATACGCAGTATTTT.

The rearrangement joins TRBV7-9 to TRBJ1-6, with a weak D call TRBD1 (6 bases). The CDR3 loop spans 15 amino acids. V was pared by 5 bases and J by 4 bases, with 12 bases between. Per the germline V gene, CDR1 is SEHNR and CDR2 is FQNEAQ (reference sequence). The chain's CDR3 is CASSTTTGYNSPLHF. The DNA for the CDR3 is TGTGCCAGCAGCACCACGACAGGATATAATTCACCCCTCCACTTT.

The chain combines TRBV27 with TRBJ2-1; D tentatively fits TRBD1 or TRBD2 (5 bases each). The germline CDR1 and CDR2 sequences are MNHEY and SMNVEV (reference sequence). CDR3 length: 15 amino acids. The V end was cut by 3 bases, the J end by 5 bases, with 14 bases between. The CDR3 nucleotides read TGTGCCAGCAGTTTCAGAGGGGCTACCAACAATGAGCAGTTCTTC. Its translation is CASSFRGATNNEQFF.

In its sample, this clone was seen a few times. This CDR3 reads CASSSRGAGGYTF. The DNA of the CDR3 is TGTGCCAGCAGTTCCAGGGGGGCCGGAGGCTACACCTTC. The J gene is TRBJ1-2, the V gene TRBV6-5; 7 positions match TRBD1. The length of the CDR3 is 13 residues. V shed 4 bases and J 8 bases; nucleotides not matched to a gene: 7. Germline V gene lookup returns CDR1 MNHEY and CDR2 SVGAGI.

This clone was detected a few times. The J gene is TRBJ2-7, the V gene TRBV25-1; 7 bases line up with TRBD2. The V and J ends lost 1 base and 3 bases, in that order; junction bases with no gene match: 6. CDR1 and CDR2 (germline): MGHDK, SYGVNS. This CDR3 region has 15 residues. The CDR3 nucleotides are TGTGCCAGCAGTGAATCATTGGGACTACACTACGAGCAGTACTTC. Protein product: CASSESLGLHYEQYF.

CDR3 sequence: CASSQDFLAKNIQYF. The CDR3 DNA follows: TGCGCCAGCAGCCAAGACTTTCTTGCCAAAAACATTCAGTACTTC. The chain joins TRBV4-3 to TRBJ2-4; D gene uncertain. Per the germline V gene, CDR1 is LGHNA and CDR2 is YSLEER. V was pared by 0 bases and J by 1 base, with 7 bases between. This CDR3 has 15 amino acids.